A single sample is the source of the 18 T cell receptor beta chains below, sequenced in a study of blood T cell repertoires in COVID-19. TCRdb's table, derived via immunoSEQ multiplex PCR, lists solely in-frame clones and lacks some. The data contain fewer than 300,000 clones, about 81% of them singletons. Sequenced sample: peripheral blood. These TCRs come from a human donor with COVID-19, enrolled during active disease. The donor label of this sample is uncertain.

This clone has just a few counts. The gene calls are TRBV27 and TRBJ2-1, with a possible D match to TRBD2 (6 bases). This CDR3 contains 17 residues. From germline, CDR1 is MNHEY and CDR2 SMNVEV (reference sequence). Trimming took off 5 bases at V and 0 bases at J, with 17 bases between the two ends. The CDR3, as DNA: TGTGCCAGCAGTCGAGGAGGCGGGACCGGCTCCTACAATGAGCAGTTCTTC. This codes for CASSRGGGTGSYNEQFF.

The chain links TRBV6-5 to TRBJ1-1, with 7 bases fitting TRBD1. The germline gives CDR1 MNHEY, CDR2 SVGAGI. Germline trimming cut 6 bases from V and 2 bases from J; bases unmatched to any gene: 6. The CDR3 is 14 residues long. The CDR3 here is CASSDNRGNTEAFF. CDR3 coding DNA: TGTGCCAGCAGCGATAACAGGGGTAACACTGAAGCTTTCTTT.

The CDR3, as DNA: TGCGCCAGCAGCTTGGAGTGGGACAGTAGCACAGATACGCAGTATTTT. Encoded protein: CASSLEWDSSTDTQYF. The chain uses TRBV5-1 and TRBJ2-3; 7 nucleotides match TRBD1. This CDR3 has 16 residues. Germline V gene sequence: CDR1 SGHRS, CDR2 YFSETQ. V lost 0 bases, J lost 0 bases, and 4 bases stayed unmatched.

V is TRBV28 and J is TRBJ2-7; 12 nucleotides align to TRBD2. Germline CDR1 and CDR2: MDHEN and SYDVKM. V lost 7 bases, J lost 2 bases, and 3 bases stayed unmatched. The CDR3 has 14 residues. CDR3: CASMGTSGPYEQYF. The CDR3 DNA follows: TGTGCCAGCATGGGGACTAGCGGGCCCTACGAGCAGTACTTC.

The chain combines TRBV4-1 with TRBJ2-5, with unresolved D. CDR1 is MGHRA and CDR2 is YSYEKL in the germline V gene. Trimming removed 0 bases at V and 2 bases at J, with 7 bases between. The CDR3 is made up of 14 amino acids. The CDR3 loop reads CASSQEGGQETQYF. The CDR3 DNA sequence: TGCGCCAGCAGCCAAGAAGGCGGTCAAGAGACCCAGTACTTC.

This clone was recorded once. V and J are TRBV9 and TRBJ1-1; 8 nucleotides align to TRBD1. There are 14 residues in the CDR3. V lost 0 bases and J lost 4; bases outside the gene matches: 2. Germline V CDR1 and CDR2: SGDLS, YYNGEE. The CDR3 sequence: CASSVAQGATEAFF. The CDR3 DNA sequence: TGTGCCAGCAGCGTAGCTCAGGGGGCCACTGAAGCTTTCTTT.

The V and J genes are TRBV29-1 and TRBJ1-1; no reliable D call. Germline-derived CDR1 and CDR2 are SQVTM and ANQGSEA. V was cut by 7 bases and J by 4 bases, with 10 bases left in between. This CDR3 comprises 11 residues. For the CDR3, the DNA is TGCAGCGCTGGCCGGGGCACTGAAGCTTTCTTT. It translates to CSAGRGTEAFF. The full variable domain, in which reference TRBV29-1 and TRBJ1-1 provide the parts outside the CDR3, is SAVISQKPSRDICQRGTSLTIQCQVDSQVTMMFWYRQQPGQSLTLIATANQGSEATYESGFVIDKFPISRPNLTFSTLTVSNMSPEDSSIYLCSAGRGTEAFFGQGTRLTVV.

As DNA, the CDR3 is TGTGCCAGCTCACCCAGGGAATACCAAGAGACCCAGTACTTC. It translates to CASSPREYQETQYF. The chain employs TRBV18 and TRBJ2-5; D perhaps matches TRBD1 (5 bases). The CDR3 runs 14 residues. The V and J ends lost 3 bases and 0 bases respectively, with 8 bases between them. Germline assignment: CDR1 KGHSH and CDR2 LQKENI.

The chain is built from TRBV12-2 and TRBJ2-5; the D call of TRBD2 is as the table states it, not checked on the DNA. TRBV12-2 is shown as a pseudogene. The CDR3 spans 14 residues. The CDR3 region has the DNA TGTGCAAGTCGCCGGGACTCCCGAGGGGAGACCCAGTACTTC. Protein product: CASRRDSRGETQYF.

V gene TRBV5-5 combines with J gene TRBJ1-2; 9 bases map to TRBD1. There are 14 residues in the CDR3. V lost 3 bases and J lost 7; bases outside the gene matches: 7. Germline loops: CDR1 SGHKS, CDR2 YYEKEE (reference sequence). CDR3 DNA sequence: TGTGCCAGCAGCTCCGGGACAGGGAGTCTTGGCTACACCTTC. Translating it yields CASSSGTGSLGYTF.

This chain connects TRBV7-2 to TRBJ1-5; a possible D gene is TRBD1 (6 bases). The CDR3 totals 16 residues. V lost 2 bases and J lost 0, with 11 bases in between. Germline lookup yields CDR1 SGHTA and CDR2 FQGNSA. CDR3 loop: CASSLNRASSNQPQHF. The CDR3, as DNA: TGTGCCAGCAGCTTAAACAGGGCATCTAGCAATCAGCCCCAGCATTTT.

V and J are TRBV5-1 and TRBJ2-7; tentatively, D is TRBD1 (5 bases). V gave up 5 bases and J gave up 7 bases, with 16 bases separating them. This CDR3 spans 13 amino acids. Per the germline V gene, CDR1 is SGHRS and CDR2 is YFSETQ. The CDR3 DNA reads TGCGCCAGCAGGACAGAGGCCCCCCGAGAGCAGTACTTC. This gives the protein CASRTEAPREQYF.

The chain couples TRBV6-5 to TRBJ2-1; D is perhaps TRBD1 (5 bases). V dropped 6 bases and J dropped 13 bases, with 19 bases sitting between them. Germline-derived CDR1 and CDR2 are MNHEY and SVGAGI. The CDR3 consists of 13 residues. The CDR3 sequence is CASRTDPGKTQFF. In nucleotides, the CDR3 is TGTGCCAGCAGAACTGACCCAGGGAAAACACAGTTCTTC.

This chain uses TRBV28 with TRBJ1-1; 7 nucleotides line up with TRBD1. CDR1 is MDHEN, CDR2 SYDVKM, per germline. Trimming cost V 7 bases and J 0 bases; bases outside gene matches: 8. The CDR3 loop spans 15 amino acids. CDR3 sequence: CASTQTGSVNTEAFF. The CDR3 nucleotides read TGTGCCAGCACTCAGACAGGGTCAGTGAACACTGAAGCTTTCTTT. Full variable domain (missing parts from reference TRBV28 and TRBJ1-1): DVKVTQSSRYLVKRTGEKVFLECVQDMDHENMFWYRQDPGLGLRLIYFSYDVKMKEKGDIPEGYSVSREKKERFSLILESASTNQTSMYLCASTQTGSVNTEAFFGQGTRLTVV.

The chain couples TRBV19 to TRBJ1-2, with unresolved D. Between the trimmed V and J ends, which lost 6 bases and 6 bases, there was a span of 17 bases. This CDR3 contains 14 residues. CDR1 is LNHDA, CDR2 SQIVND, per germline (reference sequence). The DNA for the CDR3 is TGTGCCAGTAGATCGTCGGGAACTTATCATGGCTACACCTTC. This translates into CASRSSGTYHGYTF.

The gene calls are TRBV2 and TRBJ2-6; the D gene is possibly TRBD1 (5 bases). V lost 6 bases and J 2 bases, leaving 11 bases between the germline ends. CDR3 length equals 15 residues. Germline assignment: CDR1 SNHLY and CDR2 FYNNEI. CDR3 sequence: CASRQDTAGANVLTF. The CDR3 DNA reads TGTGCCAGCAGGCAGGACACAGCTGGGGCCAACGTCCTGACTTTC.

This sequence joins TRBV3-1 (or the pseudogene TRBV3-2) and TRBJ2-1; the match to TRBD2 covers 7 bases. V lost 3 bases to trimming and J lost 6 bases; unmatched junction nucleotides: 11. CDR1 and CDR2 from the germline V gene are LGHDT and YNNKEL (reference sequence). The CDR3 runs 16 residues. The CDR3 is CASSQLGLILINEQFF. The CDR3 nucleotides read TGTGCCAGCAGCCAGCTGGGACTAATACTTATCAATGAGCAGTTCTTC.

The gene calls are TRBV3-1 (or the pseudogene TRBV3-2) and TRBJ1-4, with TRBD1 matching over 7 bases. The CDR3 covers 15 residues. The junction had 9 bases not matched to a gene; V was cut back by 6 bases and J by 5 bases. CDR1 is LGHDT and CDR2 is YNNKEL in the germline V gene (reference sequence). CDR3 loop: CASRPGTVKNEKLFF. The CDR3 DNA reads TGTGCCAGCAGACCGGGGACAGTGAAAAATGAAAAACTGTTTTTT.